The 23 T cell receptor beta chains listed next were all sequenced from one sample in a study of identical twins. TCRdb re-called the 5' RACE reads through MiXCR, storing one row per CDR3 protein. This table holds approximately 700,000 distinct CDR3 sequences, roughly 20% found once. The sample was also linked to a second study, of T cells expressing NK-cell markers.

The sample comprised PBMCs. The receptors come from a woman in her late teens or twenties in good health.

The chain carries TRBV30 and TRBJ2-1; no definite D call. CDR3 length: 14 amino acids. Germline-derived CDR1 and CDR2 are GTSNPN and SVGIG (reference sequence). V lost 1 base to trimming and J lost 9 bases, with 16 bases between them. In DNA, the CDR3 is TGTGCCTGGAGTGGCCCCTTCGGTAGGAGTGAGCAGTTCTTC. It yields the protein CAWSGPFGRSEQFF.

This clonotype appeared a few times. CDR3 sequence (DNA): TGTGCCAGCAGCGACTACTTGCAGGGGGATGAGCAGTTCTTC. Protein: CASSDYLQGDEQFF. The chain is built from TRBV27 and TRBJ2-1, with TRBD1 matching over 7 bases. Germline V gene sequence: CDR1 MNHEY, CDR2 SMNVEV (reference sequence). V trimming: 6 bases; J trimming: 8 bases; junction bases outside the gene matches: 10. The CDR3 covers 14 residues.

Concerning this clonotype itself: An end of the junction does not agree with germline; a read error may underlie this. This chain connects TRBV7-9 to TRBJ1-1; the match to TRBD1 covers 9 bases. There are 15 residues in the CDR3. CDR1 and CDR2 from the germline V gene are SEHNR and FQNEAQ (reference sequence). The DNA for the CDR3 is TGTGCCACCAGCCCGGGACAGGGCCGGGACACTGAAGCTTTCTTT. This sequence encodes CATSPGQGRDTEAFF.

The DNA for the CDR3 is TGTGCCAGCAGTTACCACACATCGGGGCGGGAGGGGCCAGATACGCAGTATTTT. Translation: CASSYHTSGREGPDTQYF. J is TRBJ2-3 and V is TRBV6-2 or TRBV6-3; TRBD2 matches at 9 bases. The length of the CDR3 is 18 residues. Germline trimming cut 2 bases from V and 4 bases from J; bases unmatched to any gene: 13. Germline values: CDR1 MNHEY, CDR2 SVGEGT.

The rearrangement links TRBV5-5 to TRBJ2-5; 11 positions match TRBD1. V lost 5 bases to trimming and J lost 4 bases; unmatched junction nucleotides: 13. Germline V gives CDR1 SGHKS, CDR2 YYEKEE (reference sequence). The CDR3 contains 17 residues. The CDR3 region has the DNA TGTGCCAGCAGGCGACAATCCGGGACAGGGGGACGAGAGACCCAGTACTTC. Translation gives CASRRQSGTGGRETQYF.

The sample holds many counts of this clonotype. At one boundary the junction diverges from the germline segment, which might be a read error. This chain connects TRBV5-1 to TRBJ2-3; D is unresolved. The germline gives CDR1 SGHRS, CDR2 YFSETQ. This CDR3 is 12 amino acids long. The CDR3 reads CASSLTTDTQYF. CDR3 bases: TGTGCCAGCAGCTTAACTACAGATACGCAGTATTTT.

There are a few counts of this clonotype. The V gene is TRBV5-5, the J gene TRBJ2-4, with TRBD1 as a possible D gene (7 bases). The germline CDR1 and CDR2 sequences are SGHKS and YYEKEE (reference sequence). V lost 4 bases and J 3 bases, leaving 17 bases between the germline ends. The CDR3 has 16 amino acids. The CDR3 nucleotides are TGTGCCAGCAGCCACGGTGGAGGGGGCGGCAAAAACATTCAGTACTTC. As protein: CASSHGGGGGKNIQYF.

V gene TRBV6-1 combines with J gene TRBJ2-3; D is unresolved. The CDR3 has 15 residues. CDR1 is MNHNS and CDR2 is SASEGT in the germline V gene. V dropped 7 bases and J dropped 1 base, with 15 bases sitting between them. The CDR3: CASTQMRSGTDTQYF. The DNA of the CDR3 is TGTGCCAGCACCCAGATGCGGTCTGGCACAGATACGCAGTATTTT.

The chain employs TRBV5-1 and TRBJ2-1; possible D gene TRBD2, 5 bases. The V gene's germline CDR1 is SGHRS and CDR2 YFSETQ. This CDR3 has 14 residues. The V and J ends lost 0 bases and 4 bases respectively, with 8 bases between them. CDR3 nucleotides: TGCGCCAGCAGCTTGGGTAGCGCGTACAATGAGCAGTTCTTC. Protein sequence: CASSLGSAYNEQFF.

The chain couples TRBV25-1 to TRBJ2-3, with D unresolved. The length of the CDR3 is 16 residues. Germline CDR1 MGHDK, CDR2 SYGVNS. The V and J ends lost 2 bases and 0 bases respectively, with 12 bases between them. The CDR3 nucleotides read TGTGCCAGCAGTGAAAGGAGTGGGATTAGCACAGATACGCAGTATTTT. Amino acids: CASSERSGISTDTQYF.

The chain employs TRBV11-2 and TRBJ2-1; D is uncertain. The V gene's germline CDR1 is SGHAT and CDR2 FQNNGV. CDR3 size: 14 residues. V lost 0 bases and J lost 4, with 7 bases in between. CDR3 in DNA: TGTGCCAGCAGCTTAGAGTTCCGGTACAATGAGCAGTTCTTC. Protein product: CASSLEFRYNEQFF.

This clonotype appeared a single time. V is TRBV2 and J is TRBJ2-1; tentatively, D is TRBD2 (5 bases). Germline-derived CDR1 and CDR2 are SNHLY and FYNNEI. The CDR3 contains 15 residues. Trimming cost V 7 bases and J 0 bases, with 13 bases left between them. The DNA of the CDR3 is TGTGCCAGCAATGTAGCGCTGAGCTCCTACAATGAGCAGTTCTTC. It codes for CASNVALSSYNEQFF.

This clonotype was seen more than once but under ten times. The gene calls are TRBV20-1 and TRBJ2-5; TRBD1 matches at 9 bases. V was clipped by 5 bases and J by 4 bases; unmatched bases: 5. Germline values: CDR1 DFQATT, CDR2 SNEGSKA (reference sequence). CDR3 size: 13 residues. This CDR3 is CSACRQGGETQYF. The CDR3 coding sequence is TGCAGTGCTTGCAGACAGGGGGGAGAGACCCAGTACTTC.

This rearrangement joins TRBV30 to TRBJ2-3, with D perhaps being TRBD1 or TRBD2 (6 bases each). V was pared by 3 bases and J by 5 bases, with 21 bases between. This CDR3 spans 16 amino acids. Germline-derived CDR1 and CDR2 are GTSNPN and SVGIG (reference sequence). DNA for the CDR3: TGTGCCTGGAGAGGGGGGCTTTCATCCTCGAGAGATACGCAGTATTTT. Translation: CAWRGGLSSSRDTQYF.

V is TRBV18 and J is TRBJ2-3; the D gene is possibly TRBD1 (5 bases). Germline assignment: CDR1 KGHSH and CDR2 LQKENI. The CDR3 runs 13 residues. V gave up 4 bases and J gave up 10 bases, with 15 bases separating them. The CDR3 DNA follows: TGTGCCAGCTCACTACGACAGTCCCCAGCGCAGTATTTT. This sequence encodes CASSLRQSPAQYF.

The J gene is TRBJ1-4, the V gene TRBV5-1, with a possible D match to TRBD1 (6 bases). Per the germline V gene, CDR1 is SGHRS and CDR2 is YFSETQ. Trimming stripped 4 bases from V and 5 bases from J, with 15 bases between. The CDR3 contains 15 residues. The CDR3 region is CASSPSLQGNEKLFF. The CDR3, as DNA: TGCGCCAGCAGCCCCAGCCTGCAGGGGAATGAAAAACTGTTTTTT.

The J gene is TRBJ2-3, the V gene TRBV19; possible D gene TRBD1, 5 bases. V was pared by 3 bases and J by 1 base, with 11 bases between. This CDR3 is 15 amino acids long. The germline V gene has CDR1 LNHDA and CDR2 SQIVND (reference sequence). This CDR3 is CASSMPGYGTDTQYF. In DNA, the CDR3 is TGTGCCAGTAGTATGCCAGGGTACGGCACAGATACGCAGTATTTT.

Comment on this clonotype: The junction does not match germline at one end; this may be a read error. The rearrangement links TRBV11-2 to TRBJ2-1; 13 nucleotides line up with TRBD2. The CDR3 sequence is 15 residues long. Germline loops: CDR1 SGHAT, CDR2 FQNNGV. CDR3 sequence (DNA): TGTGCCAGCAGCCTCGGACTAGCGGGAGTCCCCGAGCGGTTCTTC. Protein product: CASSLGLAGVPERFF.

This clonotype was seen more than once but under ten times. This CDR3 is missing its conserved last phenylalanine or tryptophan, likely due to a read error. This sequence joins TRBV5-1 and TRBJ2-1; 8 bases agree with TRBD2. CDR3 length equals 15 residues. Germline loops: CDR1 SGHRS, CDR2 YFSETQ. Trimming cost V 7 bases and J 9 bases; bases outside gene matches: 15. CDR3 sequence (DNA): TGCGCCAGCCACTACTCAGCGGGAGTAGGTAGTGAGCAGTTCTCC. Residues: CASHYSAGVGSEQFS.

This clonotype turned up a few times. The V gene is TRBV11-1, the J gene TRBJ2-3; 9 bases line up with TRBD1. The CDR3 extends over 16 amino acids. V trimming: 5 bases; J trimming: 6 bases; junction bases outside the gene matches: 12. Germline loops: CDR1 SGHAT, CDR2 FQDESV (reference sequence). CDR3 sequence: CASSVKRQGVSDTQYF. DNA for the CDR3: TGTGCCAGCAGCGTGAAAAGACAGGGGGTATCGGATACGCAGTATTTT.

This clonotype turned up a few times. The V gene is TRBV12-5, the J gene TRBJ2-1, with D perhaps matching TRBD2 (6 bases). V dropped 5 bases and J dropped 9 bases, with 17 bases sitting between them. The CDR3 extends over 14 amino acids. The V gene's germline CDR1 is LGHNT and CDR2 FRNRAP. Here the CDR3 DNA reads TGTGCTAGTGGTGCCTTTTCGACTAGTGGTGAGCAGTTCTTC. Amino acid sequence: CASGAFSTSGEQFF.

This clonotype was counted a few times. This chain joins TRBV29-1 and TRBJ2-1; D gene ambiguous. The V and J ends lost 3 bases and 7 bases respectively, with 13 bases between them. Per the germline V gene, CDR1 is SQVTM and CDR2 is ANQGSEA. The CDR3 length is 13 residues. The CDR3 DNA sequence: TGCAGCGTTGATTGGCCCGGGCGAAATGAGCAGTTCTTC. Amino acid sequence: CSVDWPGRNEQFF.

In its sample, this clonotype was seen a few times. The chain has TRBV29-1 and TRBJ2-1; D may be TRBD2 (5 bases). V dropped 4 bases and J dropped 10 bases, with 14 bases sitting between them. Germline V gives CDR1 SQVTM, CDR2 ANQGSEA. This CDR3 has 12 residues. CDR3 in DNA: TGCAGCGTTGCCAGGACTGCGGGCGAGCAGTTCTTC. Protein sequence: CSVARTAGEQFF.